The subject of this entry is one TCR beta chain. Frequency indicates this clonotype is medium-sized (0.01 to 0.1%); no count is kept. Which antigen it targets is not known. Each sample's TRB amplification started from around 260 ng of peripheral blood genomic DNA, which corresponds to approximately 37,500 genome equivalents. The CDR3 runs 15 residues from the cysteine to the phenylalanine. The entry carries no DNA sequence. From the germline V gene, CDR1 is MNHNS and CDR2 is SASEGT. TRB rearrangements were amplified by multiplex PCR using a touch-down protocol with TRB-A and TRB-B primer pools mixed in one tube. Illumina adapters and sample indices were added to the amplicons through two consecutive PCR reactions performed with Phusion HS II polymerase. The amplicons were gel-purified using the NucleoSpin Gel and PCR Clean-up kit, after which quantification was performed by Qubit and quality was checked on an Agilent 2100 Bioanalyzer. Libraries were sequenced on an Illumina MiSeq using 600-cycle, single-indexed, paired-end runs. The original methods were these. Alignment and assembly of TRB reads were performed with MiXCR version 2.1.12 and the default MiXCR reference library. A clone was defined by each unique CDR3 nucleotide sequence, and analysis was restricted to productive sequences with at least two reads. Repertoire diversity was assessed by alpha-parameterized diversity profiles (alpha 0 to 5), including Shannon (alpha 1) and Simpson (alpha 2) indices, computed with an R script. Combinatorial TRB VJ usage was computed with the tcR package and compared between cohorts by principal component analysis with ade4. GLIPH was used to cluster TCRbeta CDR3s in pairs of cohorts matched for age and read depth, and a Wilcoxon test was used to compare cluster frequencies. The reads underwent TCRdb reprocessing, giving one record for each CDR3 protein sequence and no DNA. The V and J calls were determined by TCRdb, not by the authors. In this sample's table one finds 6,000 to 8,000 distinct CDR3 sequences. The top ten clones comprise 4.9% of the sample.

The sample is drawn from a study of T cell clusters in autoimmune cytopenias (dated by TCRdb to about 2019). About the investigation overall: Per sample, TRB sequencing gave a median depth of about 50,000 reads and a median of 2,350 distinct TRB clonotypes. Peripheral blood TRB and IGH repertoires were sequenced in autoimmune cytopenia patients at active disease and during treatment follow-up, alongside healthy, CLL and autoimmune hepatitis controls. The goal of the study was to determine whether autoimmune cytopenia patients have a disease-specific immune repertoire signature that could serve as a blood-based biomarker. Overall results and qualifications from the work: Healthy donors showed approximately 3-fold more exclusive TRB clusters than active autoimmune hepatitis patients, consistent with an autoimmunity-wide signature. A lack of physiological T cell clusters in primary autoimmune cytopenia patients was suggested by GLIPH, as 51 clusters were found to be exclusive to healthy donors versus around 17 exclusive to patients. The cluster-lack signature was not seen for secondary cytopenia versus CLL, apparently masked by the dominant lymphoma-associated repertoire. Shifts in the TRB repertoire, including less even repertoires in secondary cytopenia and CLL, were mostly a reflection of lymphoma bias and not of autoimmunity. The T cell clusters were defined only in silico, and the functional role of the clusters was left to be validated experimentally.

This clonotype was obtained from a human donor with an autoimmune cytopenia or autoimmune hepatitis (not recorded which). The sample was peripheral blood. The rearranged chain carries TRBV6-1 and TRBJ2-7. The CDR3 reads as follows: CASSEAVRITYEQYF.